The 22 T cell receptor beta chains below come from one sample, sequenced in a study of blood T cell repertoires in COVID-19. Generated by immunoSEQ multiplex PCR, the TCRdb table keeps only in-frame clones and is missing some. The sample lists 140,000 or so clones, 70% to 85% seen once, with roughly 3% in the top ten. Material for sequencing was peripheral blood. The receptors were sampled from a woman of 80 years or more with acute or convalescent COVID-19.

The chain uses TRBV30 and TRBJ1-1, with D possibly TRBD1 on 5 matching bases. V lost 2 bases to trimming and J lost 8 bases, with 12 bases between them. CDR3 size: 12 residues. CDR1 is GTSNPN and CDR2 is SVGIG in the germline V gene (reference sequence). The CDR3 sequence: CAWSHTGDEAFF. The CDR3 region has the DNA TGTGCCTGGAGTCATACAGGAGACGAAGCTTTCTTT.

The CDR3 loop reads CASSVSRVDSPLHF. CDR3 DNA: TGTGCCAGCAGCGTATCGAGGGTTGATTCACCCCTCCACTTT. The J gene is TRBJ1-6, the V gene TRBV9; D unresolved. Germline loops: CDR1 SGDLS, CDR2 YYNGEE. This CDR3 is 14 amino acids long. V was pared by 1 base and J by 8 bases, with 10 bases between.

This clone appeared a single time. This sequence joins TRBV10-3 and TRBJ2-1; TRBD2 matches at 7 bases. Germline trimming cut 4 bases from V and 9 bases from J; bases unmatched to any gene: 9. Per the germline V gene, CDR1 is ENHRY and CDR2 is SYGVKD. CDR3 length: 14 residues. Here the CDR3 reads CAISGEGSGGEQFF. The CDR3 nucleotides are TGTGCCATCAGTGGGGAGGGATCGGGGGGTGAGCAGTTCTTC.

This clone was counted only a few times. The chain has TRBV3-1 (or the pseudogene TRBV3-2) and TRBJ2-3, with D maybe TRBD2 (7 bases). The CDR3 totals 15 residues. The V gene lost 1 base and the J gene lost 9 bases, with 17 bases spanning the gap. Germline V lookup: CDR1 LGHDT, CDR2 YNNKEL (reference sequence). In nucleotides, the CDR3 is TGTGCCAGCAGCCAAGTGGGGGGGCGATTAGGGACGCAGTATTTT. Its protein is CASSQVGGRLGTQYF.

The sample holds a few counts of this clone. The chain has TRBV7-2 and TRBJ2-3; 11 positions match TRBD1. Germline values: CDR1 SGHTA, CDR2 FQGNSA. CDR3 length equals 18 residues. The V and J ends lost 5 bases and 4 bases, in that order; junction bases with no gene match: 14. CDR3 sequence (DNA): TGTGCCAGCAGCCGGAGACGGGACAGGGGGATCATGTCAGATACGCAGTATTTT. Translated, it gives CASSRRRDRGIMSDTQYF.

The rearrangement joins TRBV5-1 to TRBJ1-1, with no clear D. V lost 0 bases and J 8 bases, leaving 14 bases between the germline ends. The germline V gene has CDR1 SGHRS and CDR2 YFSETQ. The CDR3 spans 14 residues. CDR3 loop: CASSLASYGKEAFF. In DNA form, the CDR3 reads TGCGCCAGCAGCTTGGCCTCCTACGGTAAAGAAGCTTTCTTT.

This clone was observed a single time. This chain links TRBV7-2 with TRBJ1-5; 8 bases fit TRBD1. Per the germline V gene, CDR1 is SGHTA and CDR2 is FQGNSA. J lost 4 bases, V lost 2 bases, and 4 bases had no gene match. The CDR3 is 15 amino acids. This CDR3 reads CASSLMQGANQPQHF. CDR3 in DNA: TGTGCCAGCAGCTTAATGCAGGGGGCGAATCAGCCCCAGCATTTT.

This clone was seen just once. The rearrangement joins TRBV15 to TRBJ1-1, with a weak D call TRBD1 (5 bases). The CDR3 totals 15 residues. The germline V and J ends were trimmed by 0 bases and 6 bases, with 14 bases remaining between them. Germline V gene sequence: CDR1 LNHNV, CDR2 YYDKDF (reference sequence). CDR3 DNA: TGTGCCACCAGCAGAGATTTCCAGGGTGGGTCTGAAGCTTTCTTT. It is translated as CATSRDFQGGSEAFF.

This clone was picked up a small number of times. The J gene is TRBJ1-1, the V gene TRBV20-1; D ambiguous. V was trimmed by 3 bases and J by 5 bases, leaving 7 bases between them. Looked up from germline, CDR1 is DFQATT and CDR2 is SNEGSKA (reference sequence). CDR3 length: 11 residues. The CDR3 reads CSASDETEAFF. Written as DNA, the CDR3 is TGCAGTGCTAGTGACGAGACTGAAGCTTTCTTT.

The CDR3 region has the DNA TGTGCCAGCAGCCAAGAAGGGACACGAGCTTTCTTT. It translates to CASSQEGTRAFF. The chain combines TRBV3-1 (or the pseudogene TRBV3-2) with TRBJ1-1, with D perhaps TRBD1 (6 bases). Germline V gives CDR1 LGHDT, CDR2 YNNKEL (reference sequence). V shed 0 bases and J shed 10 bases, with 9 bases lying between them. The CDR3 is 12 amino acids.

This clone was picked up one time. The chain joins TRBV6-2 or TRBV6-3 to TRBJ2-3; D uncertain. The CDR3 has 16 amino acids. Germline V CDR1 and CDR2: MNHEY, SVGEGT. The ends were cut back, 6 bases at V and 2 bases at J, with 18 bases in the middle. In DNA form, the CDR3 reads TGTGCCAGCAGCACATTTCCCTGGCGGATCACAGATACGCAGTATTTT. This sequence encodes CASSTFPWRITDTQYF.

The chain couples TRBV7-2 to TRBJ1-1; tentatively, D is TRBD1 (5 bases). The CDR3 has 15 amino acids. Trimming removed 6 bases at V and 6 bases at J, with 20 bases between. Germline V gene sequence: CDR1 SGHTA, CDR2 FQGNSA. CDR3 sequence (DNA): TGTGCCAGCAGTGGAACCTCGGGGGGGAGTTCTGAAGCTTTCTTT. Its translation: CASSGTSGGSSEAFF.

The chain carries TRBV20-1 and TRBJ1-2, with D possibly matching TRBD1 (5 bases). Germline CDR1 is DFQATT and CDR2 is SNEGSKA (reference sequence). V was pared by 5 bases and J by 10 bases, with 14 bases between. The CDR3 extends over 11 amino acids. CDR3 loop: CSAPGTFDYTF. CDR3 sequence (DNA): TGCAGTGCTCCCGGGACTTTCGACTACACCTTC.

A single count supports this clone. This chain joins TRBV6-5 and TRBJ1-2; D possibly corresponds to TRBD1 (6 bases). Trimming shortened V by 6 bases and J by 3 bases, and 11 bases separated the two germline ends. Germline V lookup: CDR1 MNHEY, CDR2 SVGAGI. The CDR3 is made up of 13 amino acids. In DNA, the CDR3 is TGTGCCAGCAGCCGGAGGACAGACTATGGCTACACCTTC. Translation gives CASSRRTDYGYTF.

As to this clone: Other DNA sequences in this sample translate to the same CDR3. The CDR3 region has the DNA TGTGCCACCAGTGATAGTAGCGGGGGGGCATACAATGAGCAGTTCTTC. Its protein is CATSDSSGGAYNEQFF. The chain has TRBV24-1 and TRBJ2-1; 11 bases are a match to TRBD2. V lost 3 bases to trimming and J lost 4 bases; unmatched junction nucleotides: 4. CDR3 length equals 16 residues. Germline CDR1 KGHDR, CDR2 SFDVKD.

V usage is TRBV19 and J usage is TRBJ2-6, with 7 bases identical to TRBD1. Germline V gene sequence: CDR1 LNHDA, CDR2 SQIVND (reference sequence). CDR3 length: 19 amino acids. With 1 base clipped from V and 0 bases from J, the junction kept 9 bases outside the gene matches. In nucleotides, the CDR3 is TGTGCCAGTAGTATAGCCACAAGGGGGCGGACCTCTGGGGCCAACGTCCTGACTTTC. It yields the protein CASSIATRGRTSGANVLTF. The full variable domain, its missing parts supplied by reference TRBV19 and TRBJ2-6, is DGGITQSPKYLFRKEGQNVTLSCEQNLNHDAMYWYRQDPGQGLRLIYYSQIVNDFQKGDIAEGYSVSREKKESFPLTVTSAQKNPTAFYLCASSIATRGRTSGANVLTFGAGSRLTVL.

The genes are TRBV3-1 (or the pseudogene TRBV3-2) and TRBJ1-4, with a weak D call TRBD1 (5 bases). The CDR3 is 16 residues long. The V end lost 6 bases, the J end lost 2 bases, and 16 bases lay between the germline ends. Germline loops: CDR1 LGHDT, CDR2 YNNKEL (reference sequence). The CDR3 DNA is TGTGCCAGCAGTCATAGAAGGGGAGGGACTAATGAAAAACTGTTTTTT. Its translation: CASSHRRGGTNEKLFF.

This clone came up once. The rearrangement joins TRBV5-1 to TRBJ1-6; a possible D gene is TRBD1 (6 bases). The CDR3 is 14 amino acids. Germline loops: CDR1 SGHRS, CDR2 YFSETQ. V was trimmed by 3 bases and J by 5 bases, leaving 9 bases between them. The CDR3 nucleotides are TGCGCCAGCAGCTCACAGGGTAATAATTCACCCCTCCACTTT. It is translated as CASSSQGNNSPLHF.

The chain joins TRBV19 to TRBJ1-2, with D unresolved. This CDR3 is 15 amino acids long. Germline CDR1 and CDR2: LNHDA and SQIVND (reference sequence). V lost 3 bases to trimming and J lost 0 bases, with 11 bases between them. CDR3 coding DNA: TGTGCCAGTAGTATTATTGACGGGGCTAACTATGGCTACACCTTC. Its translation: CASSIIDGANYGYTF.

This rearrangement joins TRBV5-1 to TRBJ1-1; D remains ambiguous. Trimming removed 1 base from V and 5 bases from J, with 9 bases in between. This CDR3 region has 13 residues. From germline, CDR1 is SGHRS and CDR2 YFSETQ. CDR3 sequence: CASSLRGQTEAFF. In DNA form, the CDR3 reads TGCGCCAGCAGCTTGAGAGGGCAAACTGAAGCTTTCTTT.

The rearrangement joins TRBV2 to TRBJ2-7, with 7 bases aligning to TRBD2. Trimming removed 4 bases from V and 0 bases from J; junction bases left unmatched: 6. The CDR3 extends over 15 amino acids. CDR1 is SNHLY, CDR2 FYNNEI, per germline. CDR3 protein: CASSAVGGGSYEQYF. The CDR3 region has the DNA TGTGCCAGCAGTGCGGTGGGCGGGGGCTCCTACGAGCAGTACTTC. Drawing the rest from reference TRBV2 and TRBJ2-7, the complete variable domain is EPEVTQTPSHQVTQMGQEVILRCVPISNHLYFYWYRQILGQKVEFLVSFYNNEISEKSEIFDDQFSVERPDGSNFTLKIRSTKLEDSAMYFCASSAVGGGSYEQYFGPGTRLTVT.

This clone was observed a handful of times. The J gene is TRBJ2-1, the V gene TRBV29-1; 15 bases match TRBD2. In germline, CDR1 is SQVTM, CDR2 ANQGSEA. V lost 8 bases to trimming and J lost 7 bases; unmatched junction nucleotides: 3. The CDR3 sequence is 13 residues long. The CDR3, as DNA: TGCAGCCTTGGACTAGCGGGGGGGAATGAGCAGTTCTTC. It yields the protein CSLGLAGGNEQFF.